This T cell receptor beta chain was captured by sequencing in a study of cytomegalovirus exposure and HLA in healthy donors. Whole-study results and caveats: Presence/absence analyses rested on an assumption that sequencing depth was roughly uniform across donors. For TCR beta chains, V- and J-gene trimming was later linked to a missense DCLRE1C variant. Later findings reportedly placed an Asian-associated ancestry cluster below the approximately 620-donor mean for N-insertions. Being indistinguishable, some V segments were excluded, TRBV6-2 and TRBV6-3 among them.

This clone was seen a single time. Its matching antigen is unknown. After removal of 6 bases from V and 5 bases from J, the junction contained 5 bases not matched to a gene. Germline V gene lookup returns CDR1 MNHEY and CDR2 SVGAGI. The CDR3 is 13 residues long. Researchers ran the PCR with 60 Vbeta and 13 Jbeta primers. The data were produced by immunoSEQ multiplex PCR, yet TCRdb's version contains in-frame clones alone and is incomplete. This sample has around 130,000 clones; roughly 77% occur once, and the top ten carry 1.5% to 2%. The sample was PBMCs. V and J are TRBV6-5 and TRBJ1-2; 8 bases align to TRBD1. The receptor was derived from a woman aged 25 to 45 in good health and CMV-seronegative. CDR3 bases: TGTGCCAGCAGACCTGGACAGGGATATGGCTACACCTTC. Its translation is CASRPGQGYGYTF.